This TCR beta chain was recovered during a study of blood T cell repertoires in COVID-19. Study context: Material from acute and convalescent COVID-19 was sourced from the United States, Italy and Spain. Sample material is recorded as cDNA or gDNA derived from T cells, B-cell-depleted T cells, or PBMCs.

Per the original methods: Reference gene primer amplification yielded estimated nucleated cell counts. Assay used: immunoSEQ multiplex PCR; TCRdb lists only in-frame clones, some missing. That table supplies the V and J calls and clone size; D and trimming were determined from the DNA. This table holds tens of thousands of clones, approximately 84% found once. The CDR3 loop spans 12 amino acids. Germline CDR1 and CDR2: SGHKS and YYEKEE (reference sequence). Trimming left V 4 bases short and J 4 bases short, with 9 bases between. In its sample, this clone was seen once. Sequenced input: peripheral blood. The rearrangement joins TRBV5-5 to TRBJ2-7; tentative D call: TRBD1 (6 bases). This clonotype was obtained from a man between 65 and 85 years old with active COVID-19. The CDR3, as DNA: TGTGCCAGCAGCAGGACAGAGTACGAGCAGTACTTC. Its protein is CASSRTEYEQYF.